Listed here are 14 T cell receptor beta chains from one sample, sequenced in a study of post-analysis software for immune sequencing data. Points from the study as a whole: Patients carried 4 or 5 TRBV segments more frequently than controls did, and TRBV5-6, TRBV5-1 and TRBV20-1 were among them.

Incorporated into the TCR beta cDNA libraries were unique molecular identifiers, which served to reduce PCR and sequencing biases. Each CDR3 protein gets one entry after TCRdb re-called the PCR reads with MiXCR. This repertoire shows approximately 770,000 distinct CDR3 sequences, around 46% found once; its top ten account for around 4.7%. The antigens of these receptors remain unknown. The sequenced material came from blood. Source of these receptors: a girl aged 5-17 years with multiple sclerosis.

The chain has TRBV29-1 and TRBJ2-1, with D perhaps matching TRBD1 (6 bases). CDR3 length: 12 amino acids. CDR1 and CDR2 from the germline V gene are SQVTM and ANQGSEA. Deletions cut 7 bases from V and 7 bases from J, with 14 bases between. CDR3 region: CSAHRDWNEQFF. The CDR3, as DNA: TGCAGCGCTCACAGGGATTGGAATGAGCAGTTCTTC.

The sample holds a few counts of this clonotype. Here the CDR3 DNA reads TGTGCCACCAGTGATTTGGGTAGTCACCGGCAGTACTTC. Translation gives CATSDLGSHRQYF. The rearrangement links TRBV24-1 to TRBJ2-4; no firm D call. CDR3 length equals 13 residues. Germline V CDR1 and CDR2: KGHDR, SFDVKD. V lost 0 bases and J lost 13, with 12 bases in between.

V gene TRBV25-1 combines with J gene TRBJ2-1; 13 nucleotides match TRBD2. Germline CDR1 MGHDK, CDR2 SYGVNS. J lost 4 bases, V lost 3 bases, and 6 bases had no gene match. The CDR3 has 17 residues. The CDR3 reads CASSDILAGGPYNEQFF. In nucleotides, the CDR3 is TGTGCCAGCAGTGATATACTAGCGGGAGGGCCATACAATGAGCAGTTCTTC.

The chain uses TRBV6-4 and TRBJ2-1, with D hard to call. With 8 bases removed from V and 1 base from J, the gap between germline ends came to 9 bases. This CDR3 is 13 amino acids long. The germline V gene encodes CDR1 MRHNA and CDR2 SNTAGT. CDR3 loop: CASAEASYNEQFF. The CDR3, as DNA: TGTGCCAGCGCGGAAGCTTCCTACAATGAGCAGTTCTTC.

This rearrangement joins TRBV5-1 to TRBJ2-5; 13 positions agree with TRBD2. The DNA end lines up better with TRBJ2-7; the J call may be wrong. Germline CDR1 and CDR2: SGHRS and YFSETQ. The CDR3 extends over 17 amino acids. The CDR3 nucleotides read TGCGCCAGCAGCATACGGAAGTGGACTAGCGGGAGTGACGAGCAGTACTTC. As protein: CASSIRKWTSGSDEQYF.

The chain is built from TRBV7-2 and TRBJ1-1; no clear D. Germline lookup yields CDR1 SGHTA and CDR2 FQGNSA. Deletions cut 1 base from V and 7 bases from J, with 10 bases between. CDR3 length: 13 residues. This CDR3 reads CASSLGGFGEAFF. DNA for the CDR3: TGTGCCAGCAGCTTAGGAGGATTTGGTGAAGCTTTCTTT.

This clonotype was seen ten or more times. V gene TRBV29-1 combines with J gene TRBJ2-1; 14 nucleotides agree with TRBD2. The J segment lost 0 bases and the V segment lost 4 bases, leaving 11 bases of the junction unmatched. Germline CDR1 and CDR2: SQVTM and ANQGSEA. This CDR3 is built from 19 residues. CDR3 nucleotides: TGCAGCGTTGGCTCCGGGACTAGCGGGAGTACGGGCTCCTACAATGAGCAGTTCTTC. This gives the protein CSVGSGTSGSTGSYNEQFF.

This clonotype has just a few counts. The chain joins TRBV15 to TRBJ2-5, with D perhaps TRBD1 (5 bases). The tail of the sequence fits TRBJ2-7 better, so the J call may be wrong. Germline loops: CDR1 LNHNV, CDR2 YYDKDF (reference sequence). The CDR3 totals 15 residues. DNA of the CDR3: TGTGCCACCAGCAGAGGATGGGCAGGGTCAGACGAGCAGTACTTC. Amino acid sequence: CATSRGWAGSDEQYF.

The J gene is TRBJ2-1, the V gene TRBV7-3; 10 bases are shared with TRBD2. CDR1 is SGHTA and CDR2 is FQGTGA in the germline V gene. The CDR3 totals 15 residues. With V trimmed by 2 bases and J by 8 bases, 6 bases remained unmatched. CDR3 region: CASSLAGTSVHEQFF. In DNA, the CDR3 is TGTGCCAGCAGCTTAGCGGGGACTAGCGTGCATGAGCAGTTCTTC.

The CDR3 sequence: CASSLSGRGGYGYTF. The CDR3 nucleotides read TGCGCCAGCAGCTTGTCCGGGCGCGGCGGCTATGGCTACACCTTC. This chain links TRBV5-1 with TRBJ1-2; unclear D gene. There are 15 residues in the CDR3. Deletions cut 1 base from V and 4 bases from J, with 14 bases between. CDR1 is SGHRS and CDR2 is YFSETQ in the germline V gene.

The chain couples TRBV7-9 to TRBJ2-5; D not resolved. This CDR3 comprises 14 residues. Germline CDR1 SEHNR, CDR2 FQNEAQ (reference sequence). Trimming cost V 4 bases and J 3 bases, with 12 bases left between them. The DNA for the CDR3 is TGTGCCAGCAGCTCTGGGGTCCGGGAAGAGACCCAGTACTTC. This codes for CASSSGVREETQYF.

V is TRBV12-3 or TRBV12-4 and J is TRBJ2-3, with 7 bases identical to TRBD2. V lost 6 bases to trimming and J lost 6 bases; unmatched junction nucleotides: 9. The CDR3 is made up of 14 amino acids. The CDR3 bases are TGTGCCAGCAGGGGGGGACTAAGGGATGATACGCAGTATTTT. Its protein is CASRGGLRDDTQYF.

This clonotype was seen more than once but under ten times. The rearrangement joins TRBV29-1 to TRBJ2-7; D gene ambiguous. The V gene's germline CDR1 is SQVTM and CDR2 ANQGSEA. CDR3 length: 11 amino acids. Trimming took 4 bases from V and 4 from J, leaving 8 bases between them. The CDR3 DNA reads TGCAGCGTTGTGGCGGCTTACGAGCAGTACTTC. This encodes CSVVAAYEQYF.

This clonotype was observed a handful of times. This chain connects TRBV20-1 to TRBJ2-1; tentatively, D is TRBD1 (6 bases). The CDR3 sequence is 14 residues long. V lost 3 bases to trimming and J lost 8 bases, with 17 bases between them. Germline CDR1 DFQATT, CDR2 SNEGSKA (reference sequence). CDR3 nucleotides: TGCAGTGCTAGGGTGGCAGGGGACCTCGATGAGCAGTTCTTC. It is translated as CSARVAGDLDEQFF.